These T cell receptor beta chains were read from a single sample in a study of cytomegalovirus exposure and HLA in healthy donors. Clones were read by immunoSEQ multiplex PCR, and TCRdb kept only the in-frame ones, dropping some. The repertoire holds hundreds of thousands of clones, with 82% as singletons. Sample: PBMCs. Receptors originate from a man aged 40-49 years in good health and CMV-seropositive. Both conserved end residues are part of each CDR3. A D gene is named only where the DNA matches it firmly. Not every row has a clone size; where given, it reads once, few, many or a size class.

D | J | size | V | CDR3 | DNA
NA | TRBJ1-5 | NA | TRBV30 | CAWSASRGDLSNQPQHF | TGTGCCTGGAGTGCTTCCCGGGGGGACCTTAGCAATCAGCCCCAGCATTTT
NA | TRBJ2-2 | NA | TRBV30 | CAWSVWRDPNTGELFF | TGTGCCTGGAGTGTTTGGAGGGACCCGAACACCGGGGAGCTGTTTTTT
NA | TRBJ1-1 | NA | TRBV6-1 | CASSEGGMTSTEAFF | TGTGCCAGCAGTGAAGGCGGCATGACGAGCACTGAAGCTTTCTTT
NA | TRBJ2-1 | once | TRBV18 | CASQSPNNEQFF | TGTGCCAGCCAATCCCCCAACAATGAGCAGTTCTTC
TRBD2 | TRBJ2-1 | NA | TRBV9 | CASSEGAGGGNEQFF | TGTGCCAGCAGCGAGGGAGCGGGAGGAGGGAATGAGCAGTTCTTC
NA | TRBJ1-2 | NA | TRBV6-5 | CASMPPGLSSYGYTF | TGTGCCAGCATGCCCCCCGGCCTCTCTAGCTATGGCTACACCTTC
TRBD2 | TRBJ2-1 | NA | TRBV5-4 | CASSLAATSGKNEQFF | TGTGCCAGCAGCTTGGCCGCGACTAGCGGGAAAAATGAGCAGTTCTTC
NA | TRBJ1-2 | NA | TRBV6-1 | CASSGQASNYGYTF | TGTGCCAGCAGTGGGCAGGCCTCTAACTATGGCTACACCTTC
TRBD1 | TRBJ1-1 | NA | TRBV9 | CASSGGQANTEAFF | TGTGCCAGCAGCGGCGGACAGGCGAACACTGAAGCTTTCTTT
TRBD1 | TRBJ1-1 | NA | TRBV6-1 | CASSGDRGGTEAFF | TGTGCCAGCAGTGGGGACAGGGGCGGCACTGAAGCTTTCTTT
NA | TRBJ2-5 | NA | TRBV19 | CASSIGRGFQETQYF | TGTGCCAGTAGTATAGGGAGGGGCTTCCAAGAGACCCAGTACTTC
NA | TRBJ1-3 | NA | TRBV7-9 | CASSQGPSGNSGNTIYF | TGTGCCAGCAGCCAGGGCCCCAGCGGGAACTCTGGAAACACCATATATTTT
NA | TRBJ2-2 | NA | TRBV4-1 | CASSQGHPNTGELFF | TGCGCCAGCAGCCAAGGACACCCGAACACCGGGGAGCTGTTTTTT